This TCR beta chain was captured in a study of cytomegalovirus exposure and HLA in healthy donors. Overall study context: The study placed about 81% of its 398 genotyped donors in the Caucasian-associated ancestry cluster. General study results and limits: Most observed TCR sequences were rare, whereas some public TCRs were detected in many donors.

J lost 4 bases, V lost 6 bases, and 4 bases had no gene match. CDR1 is MNHEY, CDR2 SMNVEV, per germline (reference sequence). This CDR3 spans 15 amino acids. Remarks on this clone: Its antigen is unidentified.

Nominally healthy donors provided the samples, though records likely missed some immune exposures. Primers: 60 Vbeta forward and 13 Jbeta reverse. Some clones are missing from TCRdb's copy, which holds only in-frame ones; the method was immunoSEQ multiplex PCR. In total, the table holds roughly 30,000 clones. The sequence was collected from a woman aged 40 to 50 in good health and CMV-seropositive. Input material: PBMCs. The V and J genes are TRBV27 and TRBJ2-2, with TRBD1 matching over 11 bases. The CDR3 DNA follows: TGTGCCAGCAGCCGGGGACAGGGGGGCACCGGGGAGCTGTTTTTT. Translated, it gives CASSRGQGGTGELFF.